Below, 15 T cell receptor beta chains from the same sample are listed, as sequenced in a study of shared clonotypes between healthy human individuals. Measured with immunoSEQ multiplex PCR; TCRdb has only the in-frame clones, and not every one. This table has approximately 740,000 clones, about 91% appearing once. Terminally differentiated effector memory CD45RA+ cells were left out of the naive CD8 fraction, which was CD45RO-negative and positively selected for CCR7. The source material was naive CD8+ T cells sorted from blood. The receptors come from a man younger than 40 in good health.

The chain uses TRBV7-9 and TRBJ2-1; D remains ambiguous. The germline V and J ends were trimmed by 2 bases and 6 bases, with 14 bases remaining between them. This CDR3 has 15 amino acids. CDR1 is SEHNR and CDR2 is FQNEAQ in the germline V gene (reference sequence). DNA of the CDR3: TGTGCCAGCAGCTTATCACAGAAAGACGTCAATGAGCAGTTCTTC. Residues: CASSLSQKDVNEQFF.

The CDR3 sequence is CASRLEQGPYEQYF. The CDR3 nucleotides read TGTGCCAGCAGACTAGAACAGGGGCCCTACGAGCAGTACTTC. This rearrangement joins TRBV6-5 to TRBJ2-7, with TRBD1 identical over 7 bases. Germline V gene sequence: CDR1 MNHEY, CDR2 SVGAGI. The CDR3 is made up of 14 amino acids. V shed 6 bases, J shed 2 bases, and the junction held 7 bases outside the gene matches.

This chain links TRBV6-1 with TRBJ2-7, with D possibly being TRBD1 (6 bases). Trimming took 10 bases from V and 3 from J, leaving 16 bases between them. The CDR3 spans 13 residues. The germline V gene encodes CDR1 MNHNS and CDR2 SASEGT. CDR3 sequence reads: CAIFNRGNYEQYF. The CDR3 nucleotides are TGTGCCATCTTTAATAGGGGGAACTACGAGCAGTACTTC.

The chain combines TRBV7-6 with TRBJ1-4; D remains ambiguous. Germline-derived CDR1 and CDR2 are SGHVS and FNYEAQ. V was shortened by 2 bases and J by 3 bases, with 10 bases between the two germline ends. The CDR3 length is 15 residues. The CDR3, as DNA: TGTGCCAGCAGCTTATCCATAACCGCTAATGAAAAACTGTTTTTT. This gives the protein CASSLSITANEKLFF.

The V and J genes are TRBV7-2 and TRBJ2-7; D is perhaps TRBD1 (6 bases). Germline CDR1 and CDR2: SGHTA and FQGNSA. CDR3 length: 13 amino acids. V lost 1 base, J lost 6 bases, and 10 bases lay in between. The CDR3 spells CASSLGTGLEQYF. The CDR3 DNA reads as TGTGCCAGCAGCTTAGGAACAGGGCTCGAGCAGTACTTC.

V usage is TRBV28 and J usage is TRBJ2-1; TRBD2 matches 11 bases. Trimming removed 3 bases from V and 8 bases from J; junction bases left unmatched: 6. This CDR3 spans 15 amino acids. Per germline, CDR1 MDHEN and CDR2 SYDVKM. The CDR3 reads CASSFLAGGRHEQFF. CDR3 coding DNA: TGTGCCAGCAGTTTTCTAGCGGGAGGCAGGCATGAGCAGTTCTTC.

CDR3 bases: TGTGCCAGCAGTTTCCCGACTAGCGGGAGCTCCTACAATGAGCAGTTCTTC. It codes for CASSFPTSGSSYNEQFF. The chain uses TRBV27 and TRBJ2-1; 12 bases align to TRBD2. The CDR3 runs 17 residues. Germline lookup yields CDR1 MNHEY and CDR2 SMNVEV (reference sequence). J gave up 0 bases and V 3 bases, and 3 bases lay outside the gene matches.

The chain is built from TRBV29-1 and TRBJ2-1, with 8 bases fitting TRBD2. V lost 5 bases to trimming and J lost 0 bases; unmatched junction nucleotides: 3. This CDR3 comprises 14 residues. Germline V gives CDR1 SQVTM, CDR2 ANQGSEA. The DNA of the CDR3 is TGCAGCGTTCCCAGCGGGAGCTCCTACAATGAGCAGTTCTTC. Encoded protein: CSVPSGSSYNEQFF.

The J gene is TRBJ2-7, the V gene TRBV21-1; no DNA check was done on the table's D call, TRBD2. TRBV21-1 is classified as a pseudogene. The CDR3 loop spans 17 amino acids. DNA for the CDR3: TGTGCCAGCTCCCCACCCTGCAGAGAACTAGCTCTATACGAGCAGTACTTC. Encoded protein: CASSPPCRELALYEQYF.

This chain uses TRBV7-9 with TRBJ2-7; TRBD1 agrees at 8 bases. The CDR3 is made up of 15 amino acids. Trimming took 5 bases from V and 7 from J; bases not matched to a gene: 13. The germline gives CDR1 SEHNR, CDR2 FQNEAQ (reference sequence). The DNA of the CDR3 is TGTGCCAGCAGCCCCAGCATGGGACAGGCCAGAGAGCAGTACTTC. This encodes CASSPSMGQAREQYF.

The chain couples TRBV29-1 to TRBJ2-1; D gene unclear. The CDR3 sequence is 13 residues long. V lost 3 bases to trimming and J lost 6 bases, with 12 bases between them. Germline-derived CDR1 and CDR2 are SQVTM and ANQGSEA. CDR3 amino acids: CSVERPTINEQFF. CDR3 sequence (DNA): TGCAGCGTTGAGCGGCCTACAATCAATGAGCAGTTCTTC.

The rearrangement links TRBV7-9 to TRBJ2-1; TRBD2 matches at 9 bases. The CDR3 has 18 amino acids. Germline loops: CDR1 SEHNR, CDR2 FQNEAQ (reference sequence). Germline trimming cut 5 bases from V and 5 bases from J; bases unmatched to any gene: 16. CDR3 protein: CASSPVGGRVSHHNEQFF. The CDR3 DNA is TGTGCCAGCAGCCCAGTAGGCGGGAGGGTATCCCATCACAATGAGCAGTTCTTC.

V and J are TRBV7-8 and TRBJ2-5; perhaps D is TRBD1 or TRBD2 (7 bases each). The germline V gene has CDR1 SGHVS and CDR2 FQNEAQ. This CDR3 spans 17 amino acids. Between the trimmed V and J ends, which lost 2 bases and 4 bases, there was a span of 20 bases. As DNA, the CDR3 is TGTGCCAGCAGCTTAAGGGAGGGCAGGGACAGATTAGAGACCCAGTACTTC. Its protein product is CASSLREGRDRLETQYF.

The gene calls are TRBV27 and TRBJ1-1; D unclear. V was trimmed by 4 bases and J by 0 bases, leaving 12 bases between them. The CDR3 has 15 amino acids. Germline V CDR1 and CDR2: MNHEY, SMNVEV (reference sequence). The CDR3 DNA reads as TGTGCCAGCAGTTCCAGACCGACTATGAACACTGAAGCTTTCTTT. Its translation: CASSSRPTMNTEAFF.

The CDR3, as DNA: TGTGCCACCAGCAGAGGGCTCCGAGGGGCGGACACTGAAGCTTTCTTT. This codes for CATSRGLRGADTEAFF. The rearrangement links TRBV15 to TRBJ1-1; tentatively, D is TRBD1 (5 bases). In germline, CDR1 is LNHNV, CDR2 YYDKDF (reference sequence). The CDR3 runs 16 residues. The V end was cut by 1 base, the J end by 3 bases, with 15 bases between.